The next 24 T cell receptor beta chains were all read from a single sample in a study of molecular identifiers for immune sequencing clone quantification. Each CDR3 protein gets one entry after TCRdb re-called the PCR reads with MiXCR. The top ten clones hold 0.7% to 0.9% of a sample with 300,000 to 350,000 distinct CDR3 sequences, over 20% of them seen once. The sample comprised naive CD8+ T cells from blood, with Jurkat cell RNA spiked in. The subset denotes: FACS-sorted CD8+CD4-CCR7+CD45RA+ naive T cells. These receptors originate from a human donor in good health. Some libraries in this study had Jurkat cell RNA spiked in.

There are many counts of this clonotype. The CDR3 region is CASSLTALLTDTQYF. The CDR3, as DNA: TGTGCCAGCAGCTTGACAGCGCTACTCACAGATACGCAGTATTTT. The gene calls are TRBV28 and TRBJ2-3; D perhaps matches TRBD1 (5 bases). V was cut by 6 bases and J by 2 bases, with 15 bases left in between. CDR3 length equals 15 residues. The V gene's germline CDR1 is MDHEN and CDR2 SYDVKM.

About this clonotype itself: The final CDR3 position lacks the conserved phenylalanine or tryptophan, pointing to a likely read error. The chain couples TRBV2 to TRBJ1-5; the D is unclear. Germline CDR1 SNHLY, CDR2 FYNNEI. The CDR3 sequence is 17 residues long. V was cut by 6 bases and J by 0 bases, with 18 bases left in between. The CDR3 is CASSPTGTTYSNQPQHL. For the CDR3, the DNA is TGTGCCAGCAGCCCAACGGGTACAACCTATAGCAATCAGCCCCAGCATCTT.

This clonotype was detected ten times or more. The chain has TRBV7-9 and TRBJ2-7, with D perhaps matching TRBD1 (5 bases). Per the germline V gene, CDR1 is SEHNR and CDR2 is FQNEAQ (reference sequence). The CDR3 extends over 16 amino acids. Deletions cut 3 bases from V and 6 bases from J, with 21 bases between. CDR3 DNA sequence: TGTGCCAGCAGCTTGAATTTGGCAGGGCGGTCCATCGAGCAGTACTTC. It is translated as CASSLNLAGRSIEQYF.

The table lists this clonotype with a few counts. The chain recombines TRBV10-3 with TRBJ2-3; D possibly corresponds to TRBD1 (5 bases). The germline gives CDR1 ENHRY, CDR2 SYGVKD. The CDR3 length is 17 residues. V was trimmed by 3 bases and J by 0 bases, leaving 16 bases between them. The CDR3 loop reads CAISDRVQGLSTDTQYF. In DNA, the CDR3 is TGTGCCATCAGTGATCGGGTCCAGGGCCTAAGCACAGATACGCAGTATTTT.

This clonotype was detected ten times or more. The rearrangement links TRBV9 to TRBJ2-1; D is possibly TRBD1 or TRBD2 (5 bases each). Trimming pared 4 bases from V and 8 bases from J, leaving 16 bases between. This CDR3 region has 14 residues. Germline V gene data show CDR1 as SGDLS and CDR2 as YYNGEE. The chain's CDR3 is CASSPRPGQDEQFF. The DNA of the CDR3 is TGTGCCAGCAGCCCCCGGCCGGGGCAGGATGAGCAGTTCTTC.

This clonotype was seen many times. The chain recombines TRBV9 with TRBJ1-2; no firm D call. Trimming removed 0 bases at V and 5 bases at J, with 11 bases between. Germline values: CDR1 SGDLS, CDR2 YYNGEE. The CDR3 length is 14 residues. The CDR3 loop reads CASSVAGGIYGYTF. The CDR3 DNA is TGTGCCAGCAGCGTAGCTGGCGGGATTTATGGCTACACCTTC.

This clonotype was observed at least ten times. The CDR3 DNA reads TGTGCCAGCAGCCAAGATGGGACGGACTTACTGGTTACGCAGTATTTT. Amino acids: CASSQDGTDLLVTQYF. The chain is built from TRBV4-2 and TRBJ2-3, with D perhaps assigned TRBD1 or TRBD2 (5 bases each). Germline CDR1 is LGHNA and CDR2 is YNFKEQ. The CDR3 length is 16 residues. Trimming stripped 0 bases from V and 8 bases from J, with 18 bases between.

This clonotype was recorded many times. This chain connects TRBV5-6 to TRBJ1-1, with no clear D. Between the trimmed V and J ends, which lost 2 bases and 4 bases, there was a span of 9 bases. The CDR3 has 13 amino acids. Germline V CDR1 and CDR2: SGHDT, YYEEEE. The CDR3: CASSFGAGTEAFF. CDR3 coding DNA: TGTGCCAGCAGCTTCGGAGCGGGCACTGAAGCTTTCTTT.

The CDR3 nucleotides read TGTGCCAGCAGCTCAGACCCGAACACCATATATTTT. As protein: CASSSDPNTIYF. The chain links TRBV7-9 to TRBJ1-3, with unresolved D. This CDR3 region has 12 residues. Germline V gene sequence: CDR1 SEHNR, CDR2 FQNEAQ (reference sequence). With 4 bases removed from V and 7 bases from J, the gap between germline ends came to 8 bases.

This chain connects TRBV2 to TRBJ2-1; D uncertain. Germline V CDR1 and CDR2: SNHLY, FYNNEI. V was pared by 8 bases and J by 0 bases, with 5 bases between. The CDR3 spans 12 residues. CDR3 DNA sequence: TGTGCCAGCGGATACTCCTACAATGAGCAGTTCTTC. Protein sequence: CASGYSYNEQFF.

This clonotype was counted ten times or more. The chain combines TRBV19 with TRBJ1-1; TRBD1 might be the D (6 bases). Trimming cost V 8 bases and J 4 bases, with 17 bases left between them. The CDR3 has 14 residues. Germline V CDR1 and CDR2: LNHDA, SQIVND (reference sequence). The CDR3 DNA follows: TGTGCCAGTTTCTCATCGGGGGGCCTCACTGAAGCTTTCTTT. It codes for CASFSSGGLTEAFF.

The CDR3 protein is CASSLIQGQAYEQYF. In nucleotides, the CDR3 is TGTGCCAGCAGTTTAATCCAGGGACAGGCCTACGAGCAGTACTTC. The rearrangement joins TRBV28 to TRBJ2-7; 8 nucleotides agree with TRBD1. V shed 2 bases and J 2 bases; nucleotides not matched to a gene: 5. This CDR3 spans 15 amino acids. Looked up from germline, CDR1 is MDHEN and CDR2 is SYDVKM.

This clonotype was detected many times. The CDR3 loop reads CASSTDRSYEQYF. In nucleotides, the CDR3 is TGTGCCAGCAGCACCGACAGAAGCTACGAGCAGTACTTC. The rearrangement joins TRBV14 to TRBJ2-7; a weak D match, TRBD1 (5 bases). The V end lost 5 bases, the J end lost 3 bases, and 11 bases lay between the germline ends. Germline CDR1 reads SGHDN; CDR2 reads FVKESK. The CDR3 spans 13 residues.

The V and J genes are TRBV4-2 and TRBJ2-2, with 11 positions matching TRBD2. The CDR3 is 17 amino acids. Losses at the gene ends were 2 bases for V and 0 bases for J; bases not matched to a gene: 2. Germline V lookup: CDR1 LGHNA, CDR2 YNFKEQ. CDR3 region: CASSQLAGGSNTGELFF. The CDR3 DNA sequence: TGTGCCAGCAGCCAACTAGCGGGGGGATCGAACACCGGGGAGCTGTTTTTT.

The sample holds many counts of this clonotype. V is TRBV2 and J is TRBJ2-1, with 7 bases that match TRBD2. Germline-derived CDR1 and CDR2 are SNHLY and FYNNEI. The V gene end was trimmed by 5 bases and the J gene end by 0 bases; junction bases not matched to a gene: 4. The CDR3 has 15 amino acids. The CDR3 nucleotides are TGTGCCAGCAGTACGGGACTAAGCTCCTACAATGAGCAGTTCTTC. Its protein is CASSTGLSSYNEQFF. Together with reference TRBV2 and TRBJ2-1, the CDR3 gives the full variable domain: EPEVTQTPSHQVTQMGQEVILRCVPISNHLYFYWYRQILGQKVEFLVSFYNNEISEKSEIFDDQFSVERPDGSNFTLKIRSTKLEDSAMYFCASSTGLSSYNEQFFGPGTRLTVL.

There are a few counts of this clonotype. The J gene is TRBJ2-4, the V gene TRBV28, with 9 bases lining up with TRBD1. The CDR3 extends over 19 amino acids. Germline lookup yields CDR1 MDHEN and CDR2 SYDVKM. Trimming removed 6 bases from V and 5 bases from J; junction bases left unmatched: 20. The CDR3 DNA sequence: TGTGCCAGCAGCAAAATGGGACAGGGAATCCCCTATGCCGAAAACATTCAGTACTTC. Protein: CASSKMGQGIPYAENIQYF.

There are many counts of this clonotype. This rearrangement joins TRBV19 to TRBJ1-5; 10 bases fit TRBD1. The CDR3 consists of 16 residues. V shed 3 bases and J 3 bases; nucleotides not matched to a gene: 5. CDR1 is LNHDA, CDR2 SQIVND, per germline (reference sequence). The CDR3 DNA reads as TGTGCCAGTAGTATGGGGGACAGGGGAGTCAATCAGCCCCAGCATTTT. Translating gives CASSMGDRGVNQPQHF.

This clonotype has ten or more counts. The CDR3 region has the DNA TGTGCCAGCAGTGAAGGCTGGGGCCAAGAGACCCAGTACTTC. It translates to CASSEGWGQETQYF. J is TRBJ2-5 and V is TRBV2; D ambiguous. Germline CDR1 and CDR2: SNHLY and FYNNEI. Trimming took off 1 base at V and 1 base at J, with 7 bases between the two ends. This CDR3 has 14 residues. The entire variable domain, with the rest obtained from reference TRBV2 and TRBJ2-5, is as follows: EPEVTQTPSHQVTQMGQEVILRCVPISNHLYFYWYRQILGQKVEFLVSFYNNEISEKSEIFDDQFSVERPDGSNFTLKIRSTKLEDSAMYFCASSEGWGQETQYFGPGTRLLVL.

The rearrangement links TRBV29-1 to TRBJ1-2; 10 bases map to TRBD1. CDR1 is SQVTM and CDR2 is ANQGSEA in the germline V gene. This CDR3 is built from 18 residues. The V gene end was trimmed by 5 bases and the J gene end by 3 bases; junction bases not matched to a gene: 18. The CDR3 loop is CSVPTRPGQGYGDYGYTF. CDR3 DNA: TGCAGCGTTCCAACCCGACCGGGACAGGGGTATGGCGACTATGGCTACACCTTC.

This clonotype was seen ten or more times. The chain has TRBV19 and TRBJ1-1, with 8 bases lining up with TRBD1. Germline CDR1 reads LNHDA; CDR2 reads SQIVND (reference sequence). Trimming took 1 base from V and 1 from J; bases not matched to a gene: 5. This CDR3 contains 16 residues. This CDR3 reads CASSIGQGARNTEAFF. CDR3 sequence (DNA): TGTGCCAGTAGTATAGGGCAGGGGGCTCGGAACACTGAAGCTTTCTTT.

Points on this clonotype: A much larger clone differs by one base, so this may be a read error. The chain joins TRBV5-8 to TRBJ2-1, with D perhaps TRBD1 (6 bases). Germline V gene sequence: CDR1 SGHTS, CDR2 YDEGEE. This CDR3 comprises 14 residues. The CDR3 DNA reads as TGTGCCAGCAGCCTGGGGGCCACCTACAGTGAGCAGTTCTTC. Translated: CASSLGATYSEQFF.

This clonotype was observed at least ten times. The chain has TRBV20-1 and TRBJ1-4; TRBD1 agrees at 7 bases. Per the germline V gene, CDR1 is DFQATT and CDR2 is SNEGSKA (reference sequence). There are 15 residues in the CDR3. Trimming at V came to 6 bases and at J to 0 bases, leaving 7 bases not matched to a gene. CDR3 loop: CSAEAGTATNEKLFF. CDR3 nucleotides: TGCAGTGCCGAGGCCGGGACAGCAACTAATGAAAAACTGTTTTTT.

This clonotype was observed a few times. This rearrangement joins TRBV13 to TRBJ1-1; D is ambiguous. From germline, CDR1 is PRHDT and CDR2 FYEKMQ (reference sequence). Between the trimmed V and J ends, which lost 0 bases and 5 bases, there was a span of 7 bases. The CDR3 has 13 residues. The CDR3 here is CASSLGRPTEAFF. In nucleotides, the CDR3 is TGTGCCAGCAGCTTAGGCCGCCCAACTGAAGCTTTCTTT.

This clonotype was observed at least ten times. J is TRBJ1-1 and V is TRBV9; unclear D gene. CDR3 size: 13 residues. Germline lookup yields CDR1 SGDLS and CDR2 YYNGEE. The V gene lost 4 bases and the J gene lost 6 bases, with 13 bases spanning the gap. The CDR3 reads CASSPFGQAEAFF. CDR3 DNA sequence: TGTGCCAGCAGCCCCTTTGGCCAAGCTGAAGCTTTCTTT.